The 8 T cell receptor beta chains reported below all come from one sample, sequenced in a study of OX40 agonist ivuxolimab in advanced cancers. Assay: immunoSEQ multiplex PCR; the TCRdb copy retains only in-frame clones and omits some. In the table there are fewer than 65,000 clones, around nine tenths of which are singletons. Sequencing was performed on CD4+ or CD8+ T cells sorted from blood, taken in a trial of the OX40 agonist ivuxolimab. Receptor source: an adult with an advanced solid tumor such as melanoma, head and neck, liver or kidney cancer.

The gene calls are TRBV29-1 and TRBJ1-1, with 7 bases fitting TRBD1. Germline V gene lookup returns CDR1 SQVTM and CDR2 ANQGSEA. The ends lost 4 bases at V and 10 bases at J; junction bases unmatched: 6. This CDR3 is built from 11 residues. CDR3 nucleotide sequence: TGCAGCGTTGGACAGGGAAATTTAGCTTTCTTT. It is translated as CSVGQGNLAFF.

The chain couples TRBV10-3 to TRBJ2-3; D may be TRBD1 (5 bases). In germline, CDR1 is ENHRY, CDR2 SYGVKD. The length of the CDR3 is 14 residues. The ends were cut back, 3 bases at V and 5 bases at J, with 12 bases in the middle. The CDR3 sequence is CAISESAGIDTQYF. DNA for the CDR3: TGTGCCATCAGTGAAAGCGCAGGGATAGATACGCAGTATTTT.

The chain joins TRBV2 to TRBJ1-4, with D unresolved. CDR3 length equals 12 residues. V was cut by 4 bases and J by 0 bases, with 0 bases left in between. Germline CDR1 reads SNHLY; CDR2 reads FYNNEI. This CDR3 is CASSATNEKLFF. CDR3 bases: TGTGCCAGCAGTGCAACTAATGAAAAACTGTTTTTT. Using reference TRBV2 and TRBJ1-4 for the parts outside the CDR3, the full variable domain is EPEVTQTPSHQVTQMGQEVILRCVPISNHLYFYWYRQILGQKVEFLVSFYNNEISEKSEIFDDQFSVERPDGSNFTLKIRSTKLEDSAMYFCASSATNEKLFFGSGTQLSVL.

The CDR3 DNA reads TGTGCCAGCAGCACGGGACAGTGGGGAAGCTCCTACGAGCAGTACTTC. Protein: CASSTGQWGSSYEQYF. J is TRBJ2-7 and V is TRBV5-4; 7 nucleotides agree with TRBD1. CDR1 SGHNT and CDR2 YYREEE come from the germline V gene (reference sequence). The CDR3 contains 16 residues. The junction had 10 bases not matched to a gene; V was cut back by 4 bases and J by 0 bases.

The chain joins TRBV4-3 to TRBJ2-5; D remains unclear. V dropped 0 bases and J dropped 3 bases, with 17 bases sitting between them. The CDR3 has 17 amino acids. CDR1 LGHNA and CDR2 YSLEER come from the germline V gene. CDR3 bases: TGCGCCAGCAGCCAAGATTTTGGAAACAAAGGCAAAGAGACCCAGTACTTC. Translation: CASSQDFGNKGKETQYF.

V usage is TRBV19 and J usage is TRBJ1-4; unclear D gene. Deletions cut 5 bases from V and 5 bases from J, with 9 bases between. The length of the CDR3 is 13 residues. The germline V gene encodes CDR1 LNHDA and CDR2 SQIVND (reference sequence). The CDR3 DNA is TGTGCCAGTAGTGAGGGAAACAATGAAAAACTGTTTTTT. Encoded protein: CASSEGNNEKLFF.

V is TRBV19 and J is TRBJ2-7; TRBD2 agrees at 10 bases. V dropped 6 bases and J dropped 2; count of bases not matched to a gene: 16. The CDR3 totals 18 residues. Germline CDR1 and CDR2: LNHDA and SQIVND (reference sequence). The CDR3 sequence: CASRKSGTSAEVPYEQYF. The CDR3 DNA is TGTGCCAGTAGAAAAAGTGGGACTAGCGCGGAAGTCCCCTACGAGCAGTACTTC.

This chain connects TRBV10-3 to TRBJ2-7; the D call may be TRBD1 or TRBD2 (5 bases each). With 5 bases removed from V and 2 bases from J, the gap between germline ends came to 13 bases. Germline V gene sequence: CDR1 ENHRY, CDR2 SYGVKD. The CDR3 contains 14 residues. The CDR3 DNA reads TGTGCCATCAGTACCGGGACGTCGGCCTACGAGCAGTACTTC. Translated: CAISTGTSAYEQYF.